This TCR beta chain was documented in a study of blood T cell repertoires in COVID-19. Across the whole study: Sites in the United States, Italy and Spain provided acute and convalescent COVID-19 samples. From T cells, B-cell-depleted T cells, or PBMCs came the material, which was cDNA or gDNA.

This CDR3 spans 16 amino acids. Germline V gives CDR1 MDHEN, CDR2 SYDVKM. V shed 0 bases, J shed 7 bases, and the junction held 7 bases outside the gene matches. Original handling: For nucleated cells, counts were estimated from reference gene primer amplification. Profiling relied on immunoSEQ multiplex PCR, and the TCRdb table lists in-frame clones only, not all of them. The V and J calls and the clone size are those of that table, but D and trimming were determined from the DNA. The table lists 70,000 or so clones, roughly nine tenths of them singletons. The gene calls are TRBV28 and TRBJ2-1; TRBD2 aligns across 9 bases. Sequencing used peripheral blood. The sequence was obtained from a human donor in a cohort sampled during active COVID-19. CDR3: CASSLWEAGGGNEQFF. DNA for the CDR3: TGTGCCAGCAGTTTATGGGAAGCGGGAGGTGGTAATGAGCAGTTCTTC.